This T cell receptor beta chain was sequenced in a study of blood T cells in healthy people across ages (dated by TCRdb to between 2014 and 2017). Background on the whole study: Template switching captured roughly one uniquely barcoded TCR beta cDNA molecule per two T cells in model experiments. Age-related changes in TCR beta repertoire diversity were measured in the study by deep sequencing normalized with unique cDNA molecular identifiers. The donors were divided into four age groups: young (average approximately 15 years), middle-aged (about 40), aged (approximately 59) and long-lived (approximately 74). To avoid experimental bias, donors of different ages were randomly spread across the sequencing lanes. For two donors (one aged 18 to 30 and one aged 80 or older), the study analyzed two additional independent replicas of 1 million unique cDNA reads from the same blood draw.

The library came from 5' RACE. This sample was sequenced with an Illumina HiSeq 2500. A second PCR of about 7 to 12 cycles was performed with a sample-barcoded 5' primer and a J-beta primer mix. A template-switch 5' adaptor carrying 12 random nucleotides introduced a unique molecular identifier onto each TCR beta cDNA molecule. Each sample yielded at least 3 million CDR3-containing paired-end reads. The Mint cDNA synthesis kit, primed by a TRBC-specific oligonucleotide, was used to synthesize first-strand cDNA from all RNA. Following uracil-DNA glycosylase treatment, a first 18-cycle PCR with universal primers M1SS and BC2_uni_R was performed on all cDNA. As for how the authors treated the data: Normalization of each sample was performed by random selection of 1 million high-quality reads, each carrying a distinct molecular identifier. Reads with shared molecular identifiers were discarded instead of being binned into consensus sequences. CDR3 identification, clonotype clustering and error correction used MiTCR with a Q25 quality threshold and the strictest error-elimination algorithm. Lower-bound total TCR beta diversity was estimated with a nonparametric unseen species model using Euler transformation. The public reads were reprocessed in TCRdb via fastp at Q25 and MiXCR, keeping in-frame beta chains. Rows with a matching CDR3 protein are joined into one entry that keeps the most common DNA and genes. The V and J calls and clone size come from TCRdb's table, not from the authors' own analysis. The sample table lists about 730,000 distinct CDR3 sequences, roughly 44% of them with a count of one. The top ten clonotypes cover roughly 20% of the sample.

Study-level results and caveats: Estimates of total diversity based on one million sequenced T cells were considered lower bounds and underestimates. Because profiling used bulk unsorted PBMCs, naive and antigen-experienced compartments could not be compared conclusively. The long-lived group showed more naive CD4+ T cells, fewer expanded clones and increased TCR diversity than the aged group, suggesting age selection. There was a strong correlation between observed TCR beta diversity and the percentage of naive T cells measured by flow cytometry. Observed TCR beta diversity per million T cells fell roughly linearly with age, and a significant reduction was already apparent by age approximately 41. Because the CMV infection status of the donors was unknown, age-related changes in expanded clonotypes may potentially have been confounded.

The donors were some 36 Caucasian individuals from Russia, aged roughly 6 to 90 years, who were systemically healthy. Each donor gave ten milliliters of peripheral blood, drawn into EDTA-treated Vacutainer tubes. Ficoll-Paque density-gradient centrifugation was used to isolate PBMCs, with at least 7 million per sample. Total RNA, at least 5 micrograms per sample, was extracted from PBMCs with Trizol reagent. For every donor, flow cytometry on a PBMC aliquot measured the percentage of naive CD45RAhigh/CD27high T cells. Regarding this clonotype: Its binding antigen is unknown. It has no much larger one-base neighbor in the sample; base qualities were not kept.

The source material was blood. The sequence came from a woman aged 60 to 75 in good health.

The sequence in DNA is TGTGCCAGCAGCTCCTGGGGGGTGGGGCAGTTCTTC. It specifies CASSSWGVGQFF. This sequence uses TRBV7-8 and TRBJ2-1; the D gene is perhaps TRBD2, from 6 matching bases. V was cut back by 4 bases and J by 12 bases, leaving a gap of 13 bases between them. Based on the germline V gene, the CDR1 and CDR2 sequences are SGHVS and FQNEAQ. From the cysteine through the phenylalanine, the CDR3 covers 12 amino acids. The entry retains the CDR3 DNA only, 36 bases that are in frame from base 1.